This TCR beta chain appears in the sequencing data of a study of cytomegalovirus exposure and HLA in healthy donors. General observations from the study: In most subjects, TCR beta sequences reportedly gave accurate predictions of HLA-A and HLA-B alleles. In a later analysis, HLA-C alleles had the fewest associated TCRs, DRB1 alleles the most. The presence/absence work took it that sequencing depth was about the same across donors.

CDR1 is DFQATT and CDR2 is SNEGSKA in the germline V gene (reference sequence). The V gene lost 4 bases and the J gene lost 9 bases, with 9 bases spanning the gap. This CDR3 contains 10 residues. PCR involved 60 Vbeta and 13 Jbeta primers. Only in-frame clones appear in the TCRdb table, and some are missing; sequencing was by immunoSEQ multiplex PCR. This sample has 80,000 to 95,000 clones, with about 79% found just once. Of note for this clone: What it binds is not known.

This chain uses TRBV20-1 with TRBJ2-5, with a tentative D call TRBD2 (5 bases). Sequences were obtained from PBMCs. This clonotype was obtained from a man between 18 and 35 years old in good health and CMV-seropositive. The CDR3 is CSATVGAQYF. DNA of the CDR3: TGCAGTGCTACCGTCGGGGCCCAGTACTTC.